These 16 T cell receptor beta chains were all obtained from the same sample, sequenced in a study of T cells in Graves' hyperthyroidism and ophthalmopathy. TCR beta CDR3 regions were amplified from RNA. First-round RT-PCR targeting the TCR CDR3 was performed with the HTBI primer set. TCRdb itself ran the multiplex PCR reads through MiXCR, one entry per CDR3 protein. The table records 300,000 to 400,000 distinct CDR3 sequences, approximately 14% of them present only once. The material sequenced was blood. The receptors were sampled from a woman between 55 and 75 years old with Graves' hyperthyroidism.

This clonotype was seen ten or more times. This chain's CDR3 is CASSLGQSRGYTF. In nucleotides, the CDR3 is TGTGCCAGCAGCTTAGGGCAGTCTCGGGGCTACACCTTC. The chain employs TRBV7-8 and TRBJ1-2; D call uncertain. CDR3 size: 13 residues. With 1 base removed from V and 8 bases from J, the gap between germline ends came to 11 bases. Looked up from germline, CDR1 is SGHVS and CDR2 is FQNEAQ.

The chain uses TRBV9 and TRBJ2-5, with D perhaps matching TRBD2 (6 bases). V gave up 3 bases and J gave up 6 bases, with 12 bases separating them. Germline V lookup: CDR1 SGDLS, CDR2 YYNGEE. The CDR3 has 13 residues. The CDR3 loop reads CASSASSAKTQYF. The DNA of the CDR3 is TGTGCCAGCAGCGCCTCTAGCGCGAAGACCCAGTACTTC.

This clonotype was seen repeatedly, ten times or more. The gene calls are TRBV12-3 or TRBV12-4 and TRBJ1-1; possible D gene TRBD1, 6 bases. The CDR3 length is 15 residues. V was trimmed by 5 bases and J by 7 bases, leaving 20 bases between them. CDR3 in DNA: TGTGCCAGCAGTACGAACAGGGCCCCGGGGGGTGAAGCTTTCTTT. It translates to CASSTNRAPGGEAFF.

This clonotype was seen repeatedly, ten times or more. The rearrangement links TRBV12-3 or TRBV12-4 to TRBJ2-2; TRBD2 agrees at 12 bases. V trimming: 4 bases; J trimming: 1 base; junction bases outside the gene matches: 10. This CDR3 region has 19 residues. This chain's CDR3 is CASSYPLAGGILNTGELFF. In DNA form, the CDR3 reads TGTGCCAGCAGTTACCCTCTAGCGGGAGGGATATTGAACACCGGGGAGCTGTTTTTT.

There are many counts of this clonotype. CDR3 protein: CSAIILIQETQYF. Here the CDR3 DNA reads TGCAGCGCCATAATCCTGATACAAGAGACCCAGTACTTC. V usage is TRBV29-1 and J usage is TRBJ2-5; no clear D. Germline V gene lookup returns CDR1 SQVTM and CDR2 ANQGSEA. V lost 7 bases to trimming and J lost 2 bases, with 14 bases between them. The CDR3 runs 13 residues.

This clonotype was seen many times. CDR3 amino acids: CATSPFGTGKETQYF. CDR3 bases: TGTGCCACCAGCCCCTTCGGGACAGGGAAAGAGACCCAGTACTTC. This chain uses TRBV15 with TRBJ2-5; 9 positions match TRBD1. The J segment lost 3 bases and the V segment lost 5 bases, leaving 7 bases of the junction unmatched. CDR1 LNHNV and CDR2 YYDKDF come from the germline V gene (reference sequence). The CDR3 extends over 15 amino acids.

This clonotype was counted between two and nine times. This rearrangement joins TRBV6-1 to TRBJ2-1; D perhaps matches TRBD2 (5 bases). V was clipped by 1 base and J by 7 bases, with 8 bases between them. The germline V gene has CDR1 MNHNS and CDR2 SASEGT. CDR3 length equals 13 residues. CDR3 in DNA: TGTGCCAGCAGTGAAGTTCGGGGAAATGAGCAGTTCTTC. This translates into CASSEVRGNEQFF.

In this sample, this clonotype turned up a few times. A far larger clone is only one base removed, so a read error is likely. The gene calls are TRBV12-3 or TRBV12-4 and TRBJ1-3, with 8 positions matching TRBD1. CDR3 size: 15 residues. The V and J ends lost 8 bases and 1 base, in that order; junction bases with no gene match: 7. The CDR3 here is CASGPRTGSGNTIYF. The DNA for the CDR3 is TGTGCCAGCGGTCCCCGGACAGGGTCTGGAAACACCATATATTTT.

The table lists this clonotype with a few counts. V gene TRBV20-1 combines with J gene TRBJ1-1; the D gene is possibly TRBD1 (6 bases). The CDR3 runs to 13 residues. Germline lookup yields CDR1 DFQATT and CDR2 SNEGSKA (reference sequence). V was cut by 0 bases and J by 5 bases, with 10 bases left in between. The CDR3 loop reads CSARDGTRTEAFF. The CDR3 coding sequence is TGCAGTGCTAGAGATGGGACAAGGACTGAAGCTTTCTTT.

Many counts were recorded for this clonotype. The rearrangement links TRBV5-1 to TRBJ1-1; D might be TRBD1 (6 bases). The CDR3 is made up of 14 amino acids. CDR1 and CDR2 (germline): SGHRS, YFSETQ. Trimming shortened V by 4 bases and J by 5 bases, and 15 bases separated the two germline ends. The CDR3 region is CASSLLVGGTEAFF. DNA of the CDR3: TGCGCCAGCAGCCTACTGGTAGGGGGTACTGAAGCTTTCTTT. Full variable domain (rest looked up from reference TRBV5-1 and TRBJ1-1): KAGVTQTPRYLIKTRGQQVTLSCSPISGHRSVSWYQQTPGQGLQFLFEYFSETQRNKGNFPGRFSGRQFSNSRSEMNVSTLELGDSALYLCASSLLVGGTEAFFGQGTRLTVV.

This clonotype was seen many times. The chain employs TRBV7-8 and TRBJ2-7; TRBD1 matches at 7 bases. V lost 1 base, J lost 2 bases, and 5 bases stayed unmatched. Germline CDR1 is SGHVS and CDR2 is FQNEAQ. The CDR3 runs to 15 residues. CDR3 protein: CASSLGWDSAYEQYF. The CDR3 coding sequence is TGTGCCAGCAGCTTAGGGTGGGACAGCGCCTACGAGCAGTACTTC.

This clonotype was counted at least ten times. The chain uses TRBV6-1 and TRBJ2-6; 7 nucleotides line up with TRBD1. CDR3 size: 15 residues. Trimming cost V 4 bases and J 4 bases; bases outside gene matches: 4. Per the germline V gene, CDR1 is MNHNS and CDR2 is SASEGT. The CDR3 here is CASSATGAGANVLTF. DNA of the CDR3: TGTGCCAGCAGTGCTACAGGGGCCGGGGCCAACGTCCTGACTTTC.

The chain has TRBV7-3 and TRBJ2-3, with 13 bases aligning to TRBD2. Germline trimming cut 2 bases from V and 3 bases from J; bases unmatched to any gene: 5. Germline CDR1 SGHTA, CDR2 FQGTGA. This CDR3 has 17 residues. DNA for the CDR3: TGTGCCAGCAGCTTAGGGACTAGCGGGACGGGGACAGATACGCAGTATTTT. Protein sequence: CASSLGTSGTGTDTQYF.

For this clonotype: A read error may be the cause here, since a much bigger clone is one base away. The CDR3 region has the DNA TGTGCCAGCAGTCCGAACGGGGCCCGAGAGACCCAGTACTTC. Its translation is CASSPNGARETQYF. The genes are TRBV2 and TRBJ2-5; perhaps D is TRBD1 or TRBD2 (5 bases each). Germline V gene lookup returns CDR1 SNHLY and CDR2 FYNNEI. The germline V and J ends were trimmed by 5 bases and 4 bases, with 14 bases remaining between them. The CDR3 runs 14 residues. Variable domain in full (rest from reference TRBV2 and TRBJ2-5): EPEVTQTPSHQVTQMGQEVILRCVPISNHLYFYWYRQILGQKVEFLVSFYNNEISEKSEIFDDQFSVERPDGSNFTLKIRSTKLEDSAMYFCASSPNGARETQYFGPGTRLLVL.

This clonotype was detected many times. Here the CDR3 reads CSARATQGAYTDTQYF. The CDR3 region has the DNA TGCAGTGCTAGAGCGACGCAGGGGGCCTATACAGATACGCAGTATTTT. The chain couples TRBV20-1 to TRBJ2-3; 8 bases are a match to TRBD1. Looked up from germline, CDR1 is DFQATT and CDR2 is SNEGSKA (reference sequence). V lost 1 base and J lost 3; bases outside the gene matches: 9. The CDR3 covers 16 residues.

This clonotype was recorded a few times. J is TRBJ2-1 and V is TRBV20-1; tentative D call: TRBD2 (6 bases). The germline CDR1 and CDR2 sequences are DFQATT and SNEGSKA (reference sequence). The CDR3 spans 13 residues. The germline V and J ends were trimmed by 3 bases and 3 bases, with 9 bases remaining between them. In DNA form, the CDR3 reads TGCAGTGCTAGTGGGGACTTCTACAATGAGCAGTTCTTC. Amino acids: CSASGDFYNEQFF.